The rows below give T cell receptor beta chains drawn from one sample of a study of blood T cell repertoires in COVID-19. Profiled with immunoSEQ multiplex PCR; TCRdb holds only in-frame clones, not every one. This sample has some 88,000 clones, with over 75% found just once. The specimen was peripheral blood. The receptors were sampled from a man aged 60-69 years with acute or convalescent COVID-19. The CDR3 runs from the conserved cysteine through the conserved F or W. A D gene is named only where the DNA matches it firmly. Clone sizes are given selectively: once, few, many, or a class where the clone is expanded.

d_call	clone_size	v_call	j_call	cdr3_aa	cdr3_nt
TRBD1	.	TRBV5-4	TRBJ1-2	CASSTGTGRFLGYTF	TGTGCCAGCAGTACCGGGACAGGGAGGTTCTTAGGCTACACCTTC
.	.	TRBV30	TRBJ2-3	CAWTSGGGGQGGTQYF	TGTGCCTGGACCTCCGGGGGCGGGGGCCAGGGTGGAACGCAGTATTTT
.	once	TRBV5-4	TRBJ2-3	CASSFTSIPTQYF	TGTGCCAGCAGCTTTACTAGTATCCCCACGCAGTATTTT
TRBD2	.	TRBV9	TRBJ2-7	CASSGKAGGDEQYF	TGTGCCAGCAGCGGCAAAGCGGGAGGGGACGAGCAGTACTTC
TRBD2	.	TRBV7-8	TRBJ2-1	CASSLRREGGEQFF	TGTGCCAGCAGCTTAAGGCGGGAGGGAGGTGAGCAGTTCTTC
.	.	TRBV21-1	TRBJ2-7	CASSIAPGLAFSSYEQYF	TGTGCCAGCAGCATTGCCCCGGGACTAGCGTTCAGCTCCTACGAGCAGTACTTC
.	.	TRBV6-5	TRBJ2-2	CASSTVTGELFF	TGTGCCAGCAGCACAGTCACCGGGGAGCTGTTTTTT
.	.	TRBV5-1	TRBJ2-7	CASSYSYEQYF	TGCGCCAGCAGCTATAGTTACGAGCAGTACTTC
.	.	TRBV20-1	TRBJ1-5	CSASARPGLVGHF	TGCAGTGCTAGTGCCCGGCCCGGACTCGTGGGGCATTTT
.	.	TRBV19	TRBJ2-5	CASSPQHGSQTQYF	TGTGCCAGTAGTCCCCAACACGGGTCTCAGACCCAGTACTTC
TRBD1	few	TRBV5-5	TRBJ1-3	CASSLAYRGKAGNTIYF	TGTGCCAGCAGCTTGGCCTACAGGGGGAAAGCTGGAAACACCATATATTTT
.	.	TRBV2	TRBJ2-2	CASSRDIANTGELFF	TGTGCCAGCAGCCGGGACATCGCGAACACCGGGGAGCTGTTTTTT
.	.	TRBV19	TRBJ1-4	CASSGRAGAKLFF	TGTGCCAGTAGTGGTCGGGCAGGGGCCAAACTGTTTTTT
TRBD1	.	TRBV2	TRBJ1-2	CASKRYRGNYGYTF	TGTGCCAGCAAGAGGTACAGGGGTAACTATGGCTACACCTTC
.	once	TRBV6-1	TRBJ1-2	CASSEDQGIQRGYTF	TGTGCCAGCAGTGAAGACCAGGGGATACAACGCGGCTACACCTTC
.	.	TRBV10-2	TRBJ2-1	CASRNSVGRDNEQFF	TGCGCCAGCAGGAACAGCGTAGGGCGGGATAATGAGCAGTTCTTC
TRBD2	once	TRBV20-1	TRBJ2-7	CSASPGGVREWTYEQYF	TGCAGTGCTAGTCCCGGGGGGGTCCGGGAGTGGACCTACGAGCAGTACTTC
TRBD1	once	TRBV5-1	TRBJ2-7	CASSSQTGQGAEQYF	TGCGCCAGCAGCTCCCAGACGGGACAGGGGGCCGAGCAGTACTTC
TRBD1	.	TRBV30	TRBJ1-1	CAWSGGTGGTEAFF	TGTGCCTGGAGTGGTGGGACAGGGGGTACTGAAGCTTTCTTT
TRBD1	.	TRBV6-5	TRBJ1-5	CASQGGEWQPQHF	TGTGCCTCCCAGGGGGGAGAATGGCAGCCCCAGCATTTT
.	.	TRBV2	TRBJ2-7	CASRPDIPTWEQYF	TGTGCCAGCAGGCCCGATATACCCACTTGGGAGCAGTACTTC